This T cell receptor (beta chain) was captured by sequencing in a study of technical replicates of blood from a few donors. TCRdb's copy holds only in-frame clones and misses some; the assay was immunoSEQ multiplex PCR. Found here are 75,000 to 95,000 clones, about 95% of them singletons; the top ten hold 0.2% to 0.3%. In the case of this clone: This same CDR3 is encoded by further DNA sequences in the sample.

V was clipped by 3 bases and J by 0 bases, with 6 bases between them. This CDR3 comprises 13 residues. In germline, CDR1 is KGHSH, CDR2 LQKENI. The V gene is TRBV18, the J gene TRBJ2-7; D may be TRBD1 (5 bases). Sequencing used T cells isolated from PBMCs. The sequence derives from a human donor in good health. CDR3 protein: CASSPGHSYEQYF. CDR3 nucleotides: TGTGCCAGCTCACCTGGACACTCCTACGAGCAGTACTTC.